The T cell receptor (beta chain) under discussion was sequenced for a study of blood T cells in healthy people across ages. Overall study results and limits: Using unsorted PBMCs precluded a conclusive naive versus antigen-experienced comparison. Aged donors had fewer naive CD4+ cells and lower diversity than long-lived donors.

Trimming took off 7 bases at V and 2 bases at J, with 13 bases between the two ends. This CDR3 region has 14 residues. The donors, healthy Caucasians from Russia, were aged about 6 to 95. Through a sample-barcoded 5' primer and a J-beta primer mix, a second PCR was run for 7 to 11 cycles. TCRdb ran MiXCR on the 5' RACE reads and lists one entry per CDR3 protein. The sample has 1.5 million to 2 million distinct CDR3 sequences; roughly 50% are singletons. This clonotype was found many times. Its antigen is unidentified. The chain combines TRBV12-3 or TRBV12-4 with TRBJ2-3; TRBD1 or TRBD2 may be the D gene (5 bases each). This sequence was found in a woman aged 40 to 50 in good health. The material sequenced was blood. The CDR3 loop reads CASIRRGATDTQYF. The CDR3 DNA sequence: TGTGCCAGCATCAGGAGAGGGGCCACAGATACGCAGTATTTT.